The 5 T cell receptor beta chains given below trace back to one sample, sequenced in a study of shared clonotypes between healthy human individuals. Sequencing was performed with immunoSEQ multiplex PCR; in TCRdb, only in-frame clones are kept and a portion is missing. The data contain millions of clones, more than 90% of them singletons. Sequences were obtained from naive CD4+ T cells sorted from blood. Noted subset: CD45RA+ positively selected. The receptors here all came from a man between 18 and 35 years old in good health.

The J gene is TRBJ2-3, the V gene TRBV9; perhaps D is TRBD1 or TRBD2 (5 bases each). The germline V and J ends were trimmed by 4 bases and 5 bases, with 17 bases remaining between them. CDR3 size: 15 residues. Germline values: CDR1 SGDLS, CDR2 YYNGEE. The CDR3 reads CASSSGTRGRDTQYF. The CDR3 DNA reads as TGTGCCAGCAGCTCCGGGACCCGAGGGAGAGATACGCAGTATTTT.

This clone was observed once. DNA for the CDR3: TGTGCCAGCAGTCCACCCGGGACAAGAGCTTTCTTT. It is translated as CASSPPGTRAFF. The chain has TRBV28 and TRBJ1-1, with a weak D call TRBD1 (6 bases). The germline CDR1 and CDR2 sequences are MDHEN and SYDVKM. The CDR3 length is 12 residues. The V gene lost 5 bases and the J gene lost 10 bases, with 14 bases spanning the gap.

Of note for this clone: This CDR3 is also generated by other DNA sequences in the sample. The V call is TRBV6-5, the J call TRBJ2-1; D is unresolved. This CDR3 comprises 13 residues. Germline V gene data show CDR1 as MNHEY and CDR2 as SVGAGI. V was pared by 8 bases and J by 0 bases, with 8 bases between. CDR3 region: CASGRSSYNEQFF. Here the CDR3 DNA reads TGTGCCAGCGGTCGTAGCTCCTACAATGAGCAGTTCTTC.

The gene calls are TRBV15 and TRBJ2-5; 12 bases align to TRBD1. V lost 2 bases and J lost 4; bases outside the gene matches: 8. CDR1 LNHNV and CDR2 YYDKDF come from the germline V gene (reference sequence). This CDR3 is built from 17 residues. CDR3 loop: CATSRTKPGQGAETQYF. Here the CDR3 DNA reads TGTGCCACCAGCAGAACCAAACCGGGACAGGGGGCAGAGACCCAGTACTTC.

The J gene is TRBJ2-2, the V gene TRBV2, with D maybe TRBD2 (6 bases). Germline V gene data show CDR1 as SNHLY and CDR2 as FYNNEI. V was clipped by 7 bases and J by 3 bases, with 6 bases between them. CDR3 length equals 12 residues. In DNA form, the CDR3 reads TGTGCCAGCACTAGCGACACCGGGGAGCTGTTTTTT. It encodes CASTSDTGELFF.